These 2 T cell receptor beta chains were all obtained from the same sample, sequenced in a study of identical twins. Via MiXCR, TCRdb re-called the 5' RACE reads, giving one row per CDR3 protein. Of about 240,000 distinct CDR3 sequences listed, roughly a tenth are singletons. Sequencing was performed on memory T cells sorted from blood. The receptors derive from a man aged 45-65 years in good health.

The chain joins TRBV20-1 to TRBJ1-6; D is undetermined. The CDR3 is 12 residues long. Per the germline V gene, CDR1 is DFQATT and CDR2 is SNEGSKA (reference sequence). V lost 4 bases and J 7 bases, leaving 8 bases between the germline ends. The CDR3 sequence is CSATTRNSPLHF. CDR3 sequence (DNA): TGCAGTGCTACAACACGGAATTCACCCCTCCACTTT.

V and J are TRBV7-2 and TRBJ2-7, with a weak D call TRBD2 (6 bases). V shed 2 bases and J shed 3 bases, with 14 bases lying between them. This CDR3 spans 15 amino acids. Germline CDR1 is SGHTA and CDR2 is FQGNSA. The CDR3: CASSLSSGLFYEQYF. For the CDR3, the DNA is TGTGCCAGCAGCTTAAGTTCGGGACTCTTCTACGAGCAGTACTTC. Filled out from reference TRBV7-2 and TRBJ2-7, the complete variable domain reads GAGVSQSPSNKVTEKGKDVELRCDPISGHTALYWYRQSLGQGLEFLIYFQGNSAPDKSGLPSDRFSAERTGGSVSTLTIQRTQQEDSAVYLCASSLSSGLFYEQYFGPGTRLTVT.